Listed below are T cell receptor beta chains from one sample, sequenced in a study of post-analysis software for immune sequencing data. MiXCR was run by TCRdb on the PCR reads, yielding one entry per CDR3 protein. The sample yields about 620,000 distinct CDR3 sequences, 44% seen once. The source material was blood. The receptors shown here come from a girl aged 5-17 years with multiple sclerosis. Both conserved end residues are part of each CDR3. D genes are given only for firm matches. The size field is filled for only some rows; it gives once, few, many or a size class.

v_gene: TRBV20-1
d_gene: TRBD2
abundance: few
j_gene: TRBJ2-1
CDR3nt: TGCAGTGCTAGCGAATCGACTAGCGGGAAGCACAATGAGCAGTTCTTC
CDR3aa: CSASESTSGKHNEQFF

v_gene: TRBV12-3/TRBV12-4
d_gene: TRBD1
abundance: NA
j_gene: TRBJ1-2
CDR3nt: TGTGCCAGCAGTTTATCTGGACAGGGCAGTGGCTACACCTTC
CDR3aa: CASSLSGQGSGYTF

v_gene: TRBV29-1
d_gene: TRBD2
abundance: NA
j_gene: TRBJ2-7
CDR3nt: TGCAGCGTTGACGCGGGGGTGCACTCCTACGAGCAGTACTTC
CDR3aa: CSVDAGVHSYEQYF

v_gene: TRBV29-1
d_gene: TRBD2
abundance: few
j_gene: TRBJ2-1
CDR3nt: TGCAGCGTTGAAGATTTAGCTAGCGGGAGGCGTGGGTACAATGAGCAGTTCTTC
CDR3aa: CSVEDLASGRRGYNEQFF

v_gene: TRBV29-1
d_gene: NA
abundance: NA
j_gene: TRBJ2-7
CDR3nt: TGCAGCGTCGCGGACGACCAGTCCTACGAGCAGTACTTC
CDR3aa: CSVADDQSYEQYF

v_gene: TRBV12-3/TRBV12-4
d_gene: NA
abundance: NA
j_gene: TRBJ2-2
CDR3nt: TGTGCCAGCAGACCACGTCCGGGGACCGGGGAGCTGTTTTTT
CDR3aa: CASRPRPGTGELFF

v_gene: TRBV29-1
d_gene: NA
abundance: once
j_gene: TRBJ2-7
CDR3nt: TGCAGCGTTGAAGATCGGGACACCTCCTACGAGCAGTACTTC
CDR3aa: CSVEDRDTSYEQYF

v_gene: TRBV7-2
d_gene: NA
abundance: few
j_gene: TRBJ1-5
CDR3nt: TGTGCCAGCAGCTTAGACAGGGTTCAACCCCAGCATTTT
CDR3aa: CASSLDRVQPQHF

v_gene: TRBV4-2
d_gene: NA
abundance: NA
j_gene: TRBJ1-2
CDR3nt: TGTGCCAGCAGCCAAGCATCGGCTAACTATGGCTACACCTTC
CDR3aa: CASSQASANYGYTF

v_gene: TRBV12-3/TRBV12-4
d_gene: TRBD1
abundance: NA
j_gene: TRBJ2-4
CDR3nt: TGTGCCAGCACCGTAGTCCGACAGGGCTTTAACCCCCCGCGAGGAGAGCAGTACTTC
CDR3aa: CASTVVRQGFNPPRGEQYF

v_gene: TRBV7-2
d_gene: NA
abundance: many
j_gene: TRBJ2-7
CDR3nt: TGTGCCAGCAGCTTAGTGATCGGGAGCTCCTACGAGCAGTACTTC
CDR3aa: CASSLVIGSSYEQYF

v_gene: TRBV18
d_gene: NA
abundance: NA
j_gene: TRBJ2-4
CDR3nt: TGTGCCAGCTCACCACCGAGCCCCTCAGCCAAAAACATTCAGTACTTC
CDR3aa: CASSPPSPSAKNIQYF

v_gene: TRBV5-1
d_gene: TRBD2
abundance: few
j_gene: TRBJ2-7
CDR3nt: TGCGCCAGCAGCGCGACTAGCGGGAGAGTGTACGAGCAGTACTTC
CDR3aa: CASSATSGRVYEQYF

v_gene: TRBV7-9
d_gene: NA
abundance: NA
j_gene: TRBJ2-7
CDR3nt: TGTGCCAGCAGCCCAACAGGGCACCCTAACGAGCAGTACTTC
CDR3aa: CASSPTGHPNEQYF

v_gene: TRBV20-1
d_gene: NA
abundance: few
j_gene: TRBJ2-1
CDR3nt: TGCAGTGCCGCACAGCGGTACAATGAGCAGTTCTTC
CDR3aa: CSAAQRYNEQFF

v_gene: TRBV20-1
d_gene: TRBD2
abundance: few
j_gene: TRBJ2-1
CDR3nt: TGCAGTGCTCCATCCGGGACTAGCGGTTTCAATGAGCAGTTCTTC
CDR3aa: CSAPSGTSGFNEQFF

v_gene: TRBV9
d_gene: NA
abundance: NA
j_gene: TRBJ1-2
CDR3nt: TGTGCCAGCAGCTTGATACCGGGACCGAACTATGGCTACACCTTC
CDR3aa: CASSLIPGPNYGYTF

v_gene: TRBV4-2
d_gene: NA
abundance: NA
j_gene: TRBJ2-1
CDR3nt: TGTGCCAGCAGCCCTTTCGCTAGGGGGGCCCACAATGAGCAGTTCTTC
CDR3aa: CASSPFARGAHNEQFF

v_gene: TRBV3-1
d_gene: NA
abundance: NA
j_gene: TRBJ1-6
CDR3nt: TGTGCCAGCAGCCAATCTGGACGTAATTCACCCCTCCACTTT
CDR3aa: CASSQSGRNSPLHF

v_gene: TRBV11-2
d_gene: TRBD1
abundance: once
j_gene: TRBJ2-5
CDR3nt: TGTGCCAGCAGCCCGTTTGGAGGACAGGGACAAGAGACCCAGTACTTC
CDR3aa: CASSPFGGQGQETQYF

v_gene: TRBV11-2
d_gene: TRBD2
abundance: NA
j_gene: TRBJ2-4
CDR3nt: TGTGCCAGCAGCTTTCGGACTAGCGGGTTCGGGGACATTCAGTACTTC
CDR3aa: CASSFRTSGFGDIQYF

v_gene: TRBV5-1
d_gene: NA
abundance: NA
j_gene: TRBJ2-3
CDR3nt: TGCGCCAGCAGCCTCGGCCCCTCGGATACGCAGTATTTT
CDR3aa: CASSLGPSDTQYF

v_gene: TRBV6-1
d_gene: NA
abundance: few
j_gene: TRBJ2-7
CDR3nt: TGTGCCAGCAGTGAGGGCCAGGGTCGCGCCTACGAGCAGTACTTC
CDR3aa: CASSEGQGRAYEQYF

v_gene: TRBV5-6
d_gene: NA
abundance: NA
j_gene: TRBJ2-7
CDR3nt: TGTGCCAGCAGCGATAGAGGCGTTGGGGGTTACGAGCAGTACTTC
CDR3aa: CASSDRGVGGYEQYF

v_gene: TRBV12-3/TRBV12-4
d_gene: NA
abundance: NA
j_gene: TRBJ2-4
CDR3nt: TGTGCCAGCAGTTTGAACAGAAAAAACATTCAGTACTTC
CDR3aa: CASSLNRKNIQYF

v_gene: TRBV7-2
d_gene: TRBD1
abundance: few
j_gene: TRBJ2-5
CDR3nt: TGTGCCAGCAGCTTAGGAGACAGGGCGTCGGGGACCCAGTACTTC
CDR3aa: CASSLGDRASGTQYF

v_gene: TRBV12-3/TRBV12-4
d_gene: NA
abundance: few
j_gene: TRBJ2-6
CDR3nt: TGTGCCCTCCGTGGCTCTGGGGCCAACGTCCTGACTTTC
CDR3aa: CALRGSGANVLTF

v_gene: TRBV29-1
d_gene: NA
abundance: few
j_gene: TRBJ2-1
CDR3nt: TGCAGCGTAGCGGGCCTCTCCTACAATGAGCAGTTCTTC
CDR3aa: CSVAGLSYNEQFF

v_gene: TRBV6-1
d_gene: NA
abundance: NA
j_gene: TRBJ1-5
CDR3nt: TGTGCCAGCAGTGCGGGCATTAGCAATCAGCCCCAGCATTTT
CDR3aa: CASSAGISNQPQHF

v_gene: TRBV20-1
d_gene: NA
abundance: NA
j_gene: TRBJ1-2
CDR3nt: TGCAGTGCTCCCCGGACAGACTTCTATGGCTACACCTTC
CDR3aa: CSAPRTDFYGYTF

v_gene: TRBV10-3
d_gene: NA
abundance: NA
j_gene: TRBJ2-7
CDR3nt: TGTGCCATCAGTGAGTCATATGGCGTCTCCTACGAGCAGTACTTC
CDR3aa: CAISESYGVSYEQYF

v_gene: TRBV10-3
d_gene: TRBD2
abundance: few
j_gene: TRBJ2-5
CDR3nt: TGTGCCATCAGTGAACGGCGGGAGGACCGTTTGGAGACCCAGTACTTC
CDR3aa: CAISERREDRLETQYF

v_gene: TRBV24-1
d_gene: TRBD1
abundance: NA
j_gene: TRBJ2-1
CDR3nt: TGTGCCACCAGTGGGGGGACAGCGCCCTATGAGCAGTTCTTC
CDR3aa: CATSGGTAPYEQFF

v_gene: TRBV27
d_gene: NA
abundance: NA
j_gene: TRBJ2-7
CDR3nt: TGTGCCACCACGGACACCAACCGGCGCCACGAGCAGTACTTC
CDR3aa: CATTDTNRRHEQYF

v_gene: TRBV12-3/TRBV12-4
d_gene: NA
abundance: NA
j_gene: TRBJ1-2
CDR3nt: TGTGCCAGCAGTATACGTGGGGGCGGCTACACCTTC
CDR3aa: CASSIRGGGYTF

v_gene: TRBV5-1
d_gene: NA
abundance: NA
j_gene: TRBJ2-7
CDR3nt: TGCGCCAGCAGGTCGACAGAGTACGAGCAGTACTTC
CDR3aa: CASRSTEYEQYF

v_gene: TRBV5-1
d_gene: NA
abundance: NA
j_gene: TRBJ2-7
CDR3nt: TGCGCCAGCAGCTTGACAGGTTCTCCTAACGAGCAGTACTTC
CDR3aa: CASSLTGSPNEQYF

v_gene: TRBV20-1
d_gene: NA
abundance: NA
j_gene: TRBJ1-2
CDR3nt: TGCAGTGCCCGGGACTCCCGGTCCGATGGCTACACCTTC
CDR3aa: CSARDSRSDGYTF

v_gene: TRBV4-1
d_gene: NA
abundance: few
j_gene: TRBJ2-7
CDR3nt: TGCGCCAGCAGCCACCCACCGGGACCGTTGCCCTACGAGCAGTACTTC
CDR3aa: CASSHPPGPLPYEQYF

v_gene: TRBV2
d_gene: NA
abundance: NA
j_gene: TRBJ1-1
CDR3nt: TGTGCCAGCAGTGACGCAGGGCCCACTGAAGCTTTCTTT
CDR3aa: CASSDAGPTEAFF